Listed here is a single T cell receptor beta chain. Clones were sequenced by immunoSEQ multiplex PCR, and TCRdb holds only the in-frame ones, with some missing. The sample records 70,000 to 80,000 clones, almost 98% being singletons. The data are from a study of technical replicates of blood from several donors. Material for sequencing was T cells isolated from PBMCs. The clonotype originates from a human donor in good health.

The CDR3 DNA sequence: TGTGCCAGCAGTGTTGCGGGGGCGGGCTATGGCTACACCTTC. Translation gives CASSVAGAGYGYTF. The V call is TRBV2, the J call TRBJ1-2, with D possibly matching TRBD1 (6 bases). The CDR3 is 14 residues long. From germline, CDR1 is SNHLY and CDR2 FYNNEI. Trimming removed 4 bases at V and 4 bases at J, with 13 bases between.